The next 17 T cell receptor beta chains were all read from a single sample in a study of blood T cell repertoires in COVID-19. This table comes from immunoSEQ multiplex PCR, and its TCRdb copy is limited to in-frame clones, with some not included. The repertoire holds about 87,000 clones, with about 80% as singletons. What was sequenced was peripheral blood. The receptors derive from a woman aged 45-65 years with acute or convalescent COVID-19.

Only a few counts were recorded for this clone. The chain links TRBV6-2 or TRBV6-3 to TRBJ1-2, with D hard to call. CDR3 length equals 17 residues. Trimming removed 4 bases from V and 0 bases from J, with 18 bases in between. Per the germline V gene, CDR1 is MNHEY and CDR2 is SVGEGT. CDR3 DNA: TGTGCCAGCAGTTTTCCTGAGCGTTTCTCAGCTAACTATGGCTACACCTTC. Protein: CASSFPERFSANYGYTF.

This clone was picked up one time. The chain combines TRBV7-9 with TRBJ2-7, with 10 bases matching TRBD1. With 5 bases clipped from V and 7 bases from J, the junction kept 11 bases outside the gene matches. The germline V gene has CDR1 SEHNR and CDR2 FQNEAQ (reference sequence). The CDR3 is 15 residues long. DNA for the CDR3: TGTGCCAGCAGCAACCGGGACAGGGGACCAGTGGAGCAGTACTTC. Its protein is CASSNRDRGPVEQYF.

V usage is TRBV18 and J usage is TRBJ1-1, with TRBD1 matching 8 bases. The germline CDR1 and CDR2 sequences are KGHSH and LQKENI. The trim removed 4 bases at V and 4 bases at J, leaving 11 bases unmatched. The CDR3 has 16 amino acids. The CDR3 DNA reads as TGTGCCAGCTCACAATCCCAACAGGGGGACTTCACTGAAGCTTTCTTT. Translating gives CASSQSQQGDFTEAFF.

The chain uses TRBV5-5 and TRBJ2-1; 7 nucleotides match TRBD1. J was trimmed by 7 bases and V by 0 bases; bases with no gene match: 1. CDR3 length: 13 residues. CDR1 is SGHKS and CDR2 is YYEKEE in the germline V gene (reference sequence). This chain's CDR3 is CASSLVRGNEQFF. CDR3 nucleotide sequence: TGTGCCAGCAGCTTGGTCAGGGGGAATGAGCAGTTCTTC.

The rearrangement links TRBV4-1 to TRBJ1-2; 9 nucleotides agree with TRBD1. J gave up 9 bases and V 4 bases, and 21 bases lay outside the gene matches. This CDR3 comprises 18 residues. Per the germline V gene, CDR1 is MGHRA and CDR2 is YSYEKL. The CDR3 spells CASSPGQGLVGQDRSYTF. In DNA, the CDR3 is TGCGCCAGCAGCCCCGGACAGGGGTTGGTGGGTCAAGATCGAAGCTACACCTTC.

The chain carries TRBV19 and TRBJ2-3; D is unclear. Per germline, CDR1 LNHDA and CDR2 SQIVND (reference sequence). The CDR3 has 13 residues. V was cut by 4 bases and J by 4 bases, with 9 bases left in between. The CDR3 sequence is CASSSRLSDTQYF. The CDR3 DNA sequence: TGTGCCAGTAGTAGCCGGTTGTCAGATACGCAGTATTTT. The full variable domain, with the rest looked up from reference TRBV19 and TRBJ2-3, is DGGITQSPKYLFRKEGQNVTLSCEQNLNHDAMYWYRQDPGQGLRLIYYSQIVNDFQKGDIAEGYSVSREKKESFPLTVTSAQKNPTAFYLCASSSRLSDTQYFGPGTRLTVL.

This clone was seen a few times. The chain carries TRBV28 and TRBJ1-2, with TRBD1 as a possible D gene (6 bases). The V end was cut by 3 bases, the J end by 7 bases, with 18 bases between. This CDR3 comprises 15 residues. CDR1 MDHEN and CDR2 SYDVKM come from the germline V gene. In DNA, the CDR3 is TGTGCCAGCAGTTTGGGACAAGTAGGGATTGGTGGCTACACCTTC. Protein sequence: CASSLGQVGIGGYTF.

V gene TRBV12-3 or TRBV12-4 combines with J gene TRBJ1-2; D is possibly TRBD1 (5 bases). Trimming shortened V by 6 bases and J by 2 bases, and 7 bases separated the two germline ends. The CDR3 is 12 residues long. The CDR3 loop is CASRDTNYGYTF. The CDR3 bases are TGTGCCAGCAGGGACACAAACTATGGCTACACCTTC.

The chain recombines TRBV19 with TRBJ1-5; 9 nucleotides align to TRBD1. The CDR3 covers 17 residues. Germline CDR1 reads LNHDA; CDR2 reads SQIVND (reference sequence). V shed 1 base and J 0 bases; nucleotides not matched to a gene: 4. In DNA, the CDR3 is TGTGCCAGTAGTATAGTGAGGGGACAGGGTAGCAATCAGCCCCAGCATTTT. Residues: CASSIVRGQGSNQPQHF.

This clone showed up just a few times. The genes are TRBV5-5 and TRBJ2-7, with TRBD1 matching 7 bases. Germline V gene sequence: CDR1 SGHKS, CDR2 YYEKEE (reference sequence). J lost 0 bases, V lost 4 bases, and 10 bases had no gene match. There are 16 residues in the CDR3. In nucleotides, the CDR3 is TGTGCCAGCAGCCGGGATATAGGGACAGCCTCCTACGAGCAGTACTTC. It yields the protein CASSRDIGTASYEQYF.

V and J are TRBV7-9 and TRBJ1-2; 7 positions match TRBD1. Germline V gives CDR1 SEHNR, CDR2 FQNEAQ (reference sequence). Trimming took 2 bases from V and 2 from J; bases not matched to a gene: 5. This CDR3 has 15 residues. CDR3 amino acids: CASSLPRTGNYGYTF. CDR3 sequence (DNA): TGTGCCAGCAGCTTACCTCGGACAGGCAACTATGGCTACACCTTC.

The V gene is TRBV24-1, the J gene TRBJ1-5, with D possibly matching TRBD1 (5 bases). V lost 3 bases to trimming and J lost 6 bases, with 17 bases between them. The CDR3 totals 16 residues. Germline V gene sequence: CDR1 KGHDR, CDR2 SFDVKD. CDR3 amino acids: CATSDPGLPGGQPQHF. Written as DNA, the CDR3 is TGTGCCACCAGTGATCCCGGACTCCCGGGGGGTCAGCCCCAGCATTTT.

There are a few counts of this clone. V is TRBV7-9 and J is TRBJ1-2, with D possibly being TRBD1 (6 bases). This CDR3 contains 15 residues. Germline assignment: CDR1 SEHNR and CDR2 FQNEAQ (reference sequence). The V end was cut by 5 bases, the J end by 5 bases, with 18 bases between. CDR3 protein: CASSQEGELWYGYTF. Written as DNA, the CDR3 is TGTGCCAGCAGCCAAGAGGGGGAATTGTGGTATGGCTACACCTTC.

The V and J genes are TRBV5-4 and TRBJ2-1; 7 bases are shared with TRBD1. Germline CDR1 reads SGHNT; CDR2 reads YYREEE (reference sequence). CDR3 size: 12 residues. Losses at the gene ends were 3 bases for V and 8 bases for J; bases not matched to a gene: 2. Here the CDR3 DNA reads TGTGCCAGCAGCTCGACAGGGCATGAGCAGTTCTTC. This sequence encodes CASSSTGHEQFF.

The chain combines TRBV7-3 with TRBJ2-5, with 8 bases identical to TRBD2. V lost 0 bases and J lost 1; bases outside the gene matches: 1. The CDR3 length is 15 residues. The V gene's germline CDR1 is SGHTA and CDR2 FQGTGA. CDR3 nucleotide sequence: TGTGCCAGCAGCTTAACTAGCGGGGCCCAAGAGACCCAGTACTTC. It encodes CASSLTSGAQETQYF.

The rearrangement uses TRBV7-2 and TRBJ2-4; 8 bases agree with TRBD2. Germline V gene lookup returns CDR1 SGHTA and CDR2 FQGNSA. The CDR3 has 16 amino acids. Trimming at V came to 2 bases and at J to 2 bases, leaving 5 bases not matched to a gene. Here the CDR3 reads CASSLNGGASKNIQYF. CDR3 sequence (DNA): TGTGCCAGCAGCTTAAACGGGGGGGCCTCCAAAAACATTCAGTACTTC.

The chain carries TRBV9 and TRBJ1-1, with 12 bases that match TRBD1. Per germline, CDR1 SGDLS and CDR2 YYNGEE. This CDR3 region has 16 residues. V lost 7 bases, J lost 6 bases, and 13 bases stayed unmatched. CDR3 loop: CASAGTGGQGMSEAFF. Here the CDR3 DNA reads TGTGCCAGCGCTGGGACAGGGGGCCAGGGGATGTCTGAAGCTTTCTTT.